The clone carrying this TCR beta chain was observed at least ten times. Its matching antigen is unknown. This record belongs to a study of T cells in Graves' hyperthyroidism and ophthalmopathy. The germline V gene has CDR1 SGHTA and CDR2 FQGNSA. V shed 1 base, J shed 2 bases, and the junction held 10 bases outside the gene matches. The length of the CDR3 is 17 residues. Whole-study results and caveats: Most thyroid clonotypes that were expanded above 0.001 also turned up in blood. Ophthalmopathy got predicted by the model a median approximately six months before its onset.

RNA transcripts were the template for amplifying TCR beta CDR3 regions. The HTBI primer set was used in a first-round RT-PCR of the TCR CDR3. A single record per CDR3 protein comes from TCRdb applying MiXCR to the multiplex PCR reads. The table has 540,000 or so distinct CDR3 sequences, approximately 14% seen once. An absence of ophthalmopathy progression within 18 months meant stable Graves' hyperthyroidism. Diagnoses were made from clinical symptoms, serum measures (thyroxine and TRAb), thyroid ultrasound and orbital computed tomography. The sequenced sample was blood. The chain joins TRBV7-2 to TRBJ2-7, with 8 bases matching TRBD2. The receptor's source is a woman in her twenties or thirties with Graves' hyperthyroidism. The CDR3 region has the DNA TGTGCCAGCAGCTTAGAAGCGGGGGAGTGGGGGGCCTACGAGCAGTACTTC. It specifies CASSLEAGEWGAYEQYF.